The 26 T cell receptor beta chains in this list originate from one sample, sequenced in a study of shared clonotypes between healthy human individuals. TCRdb's table, derived via immunoSEQ multiplex PCR, lists solely in-frame clones and lacks some. The sample has more than 1.2 million clones; 98% to 99% are singletons. The sequenced sample was naive CD4+ T cells sorted from blood. Subset described: CD45RA+ positively selected. The receptors come from a man aged 30 to 45 in good health.

For the CDR3, the DNA is TGCAGCGCTGTGGCGCGTGACTTAGAGACCCAGTACTTC. It encodes CSAVARDLETQYF. The genes are TRBV29-1 and TRBJ2-5; no definite D call. The V end was cut by 7 bases, the J end by 4 bases, with 16 bases between. Germline V gene data show CDR1 as SQVTM and CDR2 as ANQGSEA. This CDR3 region has 13 residues.

V gene TRBV6-5 combines with J gene TRBJ1-5, with D perhaps TRBD1 (5 bases). The CDR3 contains 15 residues. Germline V lookup: CDR1 MNHEY, CDR2 SVGAGI. V was pared by 6 bases and J by 4 bases, with 16 bases between. CDR3 residues: CASRPTGLTNQPQHF. Written as DNA, the CDR3 is TGTGCCAGCAGACCTACGGGACTCACGAATCAGCCCCAGCATTTT.

The chain employs TRBV10-2 and TRBJ1-2; 12 nucleotides line up with TRBD1. Germline V gene lookup returns CDR1 WSHSY and CDR2 SAAADI. Unmatched junction bases numbered 18, after V lost 6 bases and J lost 13 bases. CDR3 size: 16 residues. The CDR3 nucleotides are TGCGCCAGCAGCGTTATCCCCCCGGGACAGGGGGCTCGGTCCACCTTC. Translated, it gives CASSVIPPGQGARSTF.

The chain joins TRBV27 to TRBJ1-5; D perhaps matches TRBD1 (6 bases). Trimming removed 2 bases at V and 5 bases at J, with 13 bases between. CDR3 length: 15 residues. Germline assignment: CDR1 MNHEY and CDR2 SMNVEV (reference sequence). In nucleotides, the CDR3 is TGTGCCAGCAGTTTAGAAGCAGGGGATCATCAGCCCCAGCATTTT. Its translation: CASSLEAGDHQPQHF.

This chain joins TRBV7-9 and TRBJ2-3, with a weak D call TRBD1 (5 bases). CDR1 and CDR2 from the germline V gene are SEHNR and FQNEAQ (reference sequence). This CDR3 is 16 amino acids long. V dropped 2 bases and J dropped 2 bases, with 14 bases sitting between them. The CDR3 sequence is CASSLYRQFITDTQYF. In nucleotides, the CDR3 is TGTGCCAGCAGCTTATATAGACAGTTTATCACAGATACGCAGTATTTT. Drawing the rest from reference TRBV7-9 and TRBJ2-3, the complete variable domain is DTGVSQNPRHKITKRGQNVTFRCDPISEHNRLYWYRQTLGQGPEFLTYFQNEAQLEKSRLLSDRFSAERPKGSFSTLEIQRTEQGDSAMYLCASSLYRQFITDTQYFGPGTRLTVL.

The chain links TRBV18 to TRBJ1-2; 8 positions agree with TRBD1. Losses at the gene ends were 3 bases for V and 5 bases for J; bases not matched to a gene: 5. Germline assignment: CDR1 KGHSH and CDR2 LQKENI. The length of the CDR3 is 14 residues. In DNA form, the CDR3 reads TGTGCCAGCTCACCCGCCCGGACAGGGTATGGCTACACCTTC. Its translation: CASSPARTGYGYTF.

The chain joins TRBV5-1 to TRBJ2-1; 9 bases fit TRBD2. Germline CDR1 is SGHRS and CDR2 is YFSETQ. Trimming removed 0 bases from V and 9 bases from J; junction bases left unmatched: 7. The length of the CDR3 is 15 residues. The CDR3 sequence is CASSLELAGPIEQFF. DNA for the CDR3: TGCGCCAGCAGCTTGGAGCTAGCGGGGCCTATTGAGCAGTTCTTC.

This CDR3 is CASSQDRRGTARSHEQYF. In DNA form, the CDR3 reads TGTGCCAGCAGCCAAGACAGACGTGGGACAGCCCGGTCCCACGAGCAGTACTTC. The chain carries TRBV14 and TRBJ2-7, with 7 nucleotides matching TRBD1. Germline CDR1 and CDR2: SGHDN and FVKESK. The ends lost 0 bases at V and 5 bases at J; junction bases unmatched: 16. This CDR3 spans 18 amino acids.

The CDR3 sequence: CASSQEHYKGGTQYF. In DNA, the CDR3 is TGCGCCAGCAGCCAAGAACACTATAAAGGAGGGACCCAGTACTTC. This chain connects TRBV4-3 to TRBJ2-5, with D maybe TRBD2 (5 bases). The CDR3 loop spans 15 amino acids. The V gene's germline CDR1 is LGHNA and CDR2 YSLEER. V was cut by 0 bases and J by 7 bases, with 15 bases left in between.

This chain links TRBV11-2 with TRBJ2-1; a possible D gene is TRBD2 (5 bases). This CDR3 has 15 residues. V lost 4 bases and J 8 bases, leaving 18 bases between the germline ends. Germline loops: CDR1 SGHAT, CDR2 FQNNGV. The CDR3 here is CASSSAALGSDEQFF. The CDR3 region has the DNA TGTGCCAGCAGCTCAGCGGCTTTGGGAAGCGATGAGCAGTTCTTC.

This chain joins TRBV5-1 and TRBJ2-1; 10 nucleotides agree with TRBD2. Looked up from germline, CDR1 is SGHRS and CDR2 is YFSETQ. The CDR3 totals 14 residues. Losses at the gene ends were 2 bases for V and 6 bases for J; bases not matched to a gene: 2. The chain's CDR3 is CASSLAGGFNEQFF. CDR3 sequence (DNA): TGCGCCAGCAGCTTAGCGGGAGGGTTCAATGAGCAGTTCTTC.

The V gene is TRBV2, the J gene TRBJ1-5, with D unresolved. Germline assignment: CDR1 SNHLY and CDR2 FYNNEI. The CDR3 has 14 residues. The ends were cut back, 3 bases at V and 7 bases at J, with 13 bases in the middle. The CDR3 here is CASSDILGSQPQHF. In nucleotides, the CDR3 is TGTGCCAGCAGTGATATACTGGGCAGCCAGCCCCAGCATTTT.

Comment on this clone: This same CDR3 is encoded by further DNA sequences in the sample. The chain recombines TRBV5-1 with TRBJ2-7, with 13 bases matching TRBD2. Trimming took 0 bases from V and 4 from J; bases not matched to a gene: 1. The CDR3 sequence is 15 residues long. Germline CDR1 reads SGHRS; CDR2 reads YFSETQ. This CDR3 reads CASSLGTSGSYEQYF. The CDR3 nucleotides are TGCGCCAGCAGCTTGGGGACTAGCGGGAGTTACGAGCAGTACTTC.

As to this clone: This sample includes further DNA sequences coding for the same CDR3. The rearrangement joins TRBV20-1 to TRBJ2-2; D unclear. Germline V CDR1 and CDR2: DFQATT, SNEGSKA (reference sequence). The CDR3 is 11 residues long. Trimming left V 6 bases short and J 5 bases short, with 7 bases between. DNA of the CDR3: TGCAGTGCCCCAAAGACCGGGGAGCTGTTTTTT. The encoded protein is CSAPKTGELFF.

The chain couples TRBV9 to TRBJ2-7; D could derive from TRBD1 or TRBD2 (5 bases each). The CDR3 runs to 15 residues. CDR1 is SGDLS and CDR2 is YYNGEE in the germline V gene. V gave up 4 bases and J gave up 4 bases, with 18 bases separating them. CDR3: CASSPRVGVSYEQYF. The CDR3 DNA follows: TGTGCCAGCAGCCCCCGCGTGGGGGTGTCTTACGAGCAGTACTTC.

J is TRBJ2-7 and V is TRBV27, with D possibly TRBD1 on 5 matching bases. This CDR3 is 17 amino acids long. V shed 6 bases and J shed 3 bases, with 24 bases lying between them. Germline-derived CDR1 and CDR2 are MNHEY and SMNVEV (reference sequence). The DNA for the CDR3 is TGTGCCAGCAGAACGCCCGAACGCCCAGGACACTACTACGAGCAGTACTTC. Amino acid sequence: CASRTPERPGHYYEQYF.

The chain combines TRBV2 with TRBJ2-1, with TRBD2 identical over 13 bases. V dropped 8 bases and J dropped 4; count of bases not matched to a gene: 2. The CDR3 extends over 14 amino acids. CDR1 SNHLY and CDR2 FYNNEI come from the germline V gene. Here the CDR3 reads CASWGLAGYNEQFF. CDR3 bases: TGTGCCAGCTGGGGACTAGCGGGGTACAATGAGCAGTTCTTC.

Remarks on this clone: The identical CDR3 is also encoded by other nucleotide sequences in the sample. V usage is TRBV5-4 and J usage is TRBJ1-3; D is uncertain. Per germline, CDR1 SGHNT and CDR2 YYREEE (reference sequence). The V gene lost 1 base and the J gene lost 0 bases, with 5 bases spanning the gap. This CDR3 has 14 residues. CDR3 loop: CASSLPGSGNTIYF. The CDR3 DNA follows: TGTGCCAGCAGCTTGCCGGGCTCTGGAAACACCATATATTTT.

The CDR3 coding sequence is TGTGCCAGCAGCCCCGAACAGGAGTACTATGGCTACACCTTC. Its protein product is CASSPEQEYYGYTF. The chain links TRBV9 to TRBJ1-2, with a possible D match to TRBD1 (5 bases). The CDR3 extends over 14 amino acids. Germline CDR1 and CDR2: SGDLS and YYNGEE. Between the trimmed V and J ends, which lost 4 bases and 3 bases, there was a span of 13 bases.

Turning to this clone: Germline is not matched at one junction end, which may reflect a read error. The chain carries TRBV7-7 and TRBJ1-1; D gene ambiguous. Germline V lookup: CDR1 SSHAT, CDR2 FNYEAQ (reference sequence). This CDR3 spans 13 amino acids. The CDR3 spells CASSRLENTEAFF. Written as DNA, the CDR3 is TGTGCTAGCAGCCGTCTAGAGAACACTGAAGCTTTCTTT. Full variable domain (missing parts from reference TRBV7-7 and TRBJ1-1): GAGVSQSPRYKVTKRGQDVTLRCDPISSHATLYWYQQALGQGPEFLTYFNYEAQPDKSGLPSDRFSAERPEGSISTLTIQRTEQRDSAMYRCASSRLENTEAFFGQGTRLTVV.

The genes are TRBV28 and TRBJ2-1, with D possibly TRBD2 on 6 matching bases. Trimming left V 7 bases short and J 3 bases short, with 19 bases between. The germline CDR1 and CDR2 sequences are MDHEN and SYDVKM. The length of the CDR3 is 16 residues. The CDR3 loop reads CASTVGGLPLYNEQFF. Written as DNA, the CDR3 is TGTGCCAGCACCGTCGGGGGACTGCCTCTCTACAATGAGCAGTTCTTC. Using reference TRBV28 and TRBJ2-1 for the parts outside the CDR3, the full variable domain is DVKVTQSSRYLVKRTGEKVFLECVQDMDHENMFWYRQDPGLGLRLIYFSYDVKMKEKGDIPEGYSVSREKKERFSLILESASTNQTSMYLCASTVGGLPLYNEQFFGPGTRLTVL.

The chain uses TRBV6-5 and TRBJ2-1; D call uncertain. V was trimmed by 6 bases and J by 9 bases, leaving 15 bases between them. This CDR3 is 13 amino acids long. Germline V lookup: CDR1 MNHEY, CDR2 SVGAGI. In DNA, the CDR3 is TGTGCCAGCAGGGCAAATGGGGTGAGTGAGCAGTTCTTC. Encoded protein: CASRANGVSEQFF.

This clone was detected once. The CDR3 spells CAWSSRWTSGRDEQYF. CDR3 sequence (DNA): TGTGCCTGGAGTTCCCGTTGGACTAGCGGGAGGGACGAGCAGTACTTC. This chain links TRBV30 with TRBJ2-7, with 15 positions matching TRBD2. After removal of 2 bases from V and 5 bases from J, the junction contained 7 bases not matched to a gene. This CDR3 has 16 amino acids. CDR1 and CDR2 from the germline V gene are GTSNPN and SVGIG (reference sequence).

The chain couples TRBV25-1 to TRBJ2-5, with 12 bases fitting TRBD2. Trimming took 3 bases from V and 0 from J; bases not matched to a gene: 5. Germline CDR1 reads MGHDK; CDR2 reads SYGVNS. This CDR3 is built from 17 residues. The CDR3 sequence: CASSDLAGGGYQETQYF. The CDR3 DNA reads TGTGCCAGCAGTGATCTAGCGGGAGGGGGGTACCAAGAGACCCAGTACTTC.

This sequence joins TRBV5-1 and TRBJ1-2; D uncertain. This CDR3 spans 13 amino acids. The germline V gene encodes CDR1 SGHRS and CDR2 YFSETQ. The germline V and J ends were trimmed by 4 bases and 5 bases, with 12 bases remaining between them. The CDR3 nucleotides are TGCGCCAGCAGCCGGGATGGTGATTATGGCTACACCTTC. Its translation: CASSRDGDYGYTF.

This chain joins TRBV28 and TRBJ2-1, with 7 bases aligning to TRBD1. This CDR3 comprises 14 residues. After removal of 3 bases from V and 9 bases from J, the junction contained 8 bases not matched to a gene. Germline V gene lookup returns CDR1 MDHEN and CDR2 SYDVKM. The DNA for the CDR3 is TGTGCCAGCAGTTTCGACAGGGTGGTGGGTGAGCAGTTCTTC. It specifies CASSFDRVVGEQFF.